These 23 T cell receptor beta chains originate from one sample sequenced in a study of brain metastases from non-small cell lung cancer. Assay: immunoSEQ multiplex PCR; the TCRdb copy retains only in-frame clones and omits some. The data hold over a thousand clones, with about 85% observed a single time. The sequenced sample was tumor-adjacent normal tissue. The source is a donor aged 40 or over with non-small cell lung cancer.

The chain joins TRBV28 to TRBJ2-7; a possible D gene is TRBD2 (5 bases). The germline V gene encodes CDR1 MDHEN and CDR2 SYDVKM. The CDR3 has 13 residues. V was trimmed by 7 bases and J by 6 bases, leaving 16 bases between them. As DNA, the CDR3 is TGTGCCAGCACTGAACACGGAGGAGGCGAGCAGTACGTC. Translating gives CASTEHGGGEQYV.

The chain carries TRBV10-3 and TRBJ2-1; 7 bases match TRBD1. Germline assignment: CDR1 ENHRY and CDR2 SYGVKD. The trim removed 4 bases at V and 9 bases at J, leaving 9 bases unmatched. The CDR3 has 14 amino acids. The CDR3 DNA is TGTGCCATCAGTGTAGACAGGGAAGCAAGTGAGCAGTTCTTC. It codes for CAISVDREASEQFF.

V is TRBV2 and J is TRBJ2-5; 16 nucleotides agree with TRBD2. Germline CDR1 is SNHLY and CDR2 is FYNNEI. Germline trimming cut 5 bases from V and 5 bases from J; bases unmatched to any gene: 5. The CDR3 covers 16 residues. In DNA form, the CDR3 reads TGTGCCAGCAGTTCCGGGACTAGCGGGGGGGCGGAGACCCAGTACTTC. It is translated as CASSSGTSGGAETQYF.

This clone has a handful of counts. The chain recombines TRBV2 with TRBJ1-1; the D is unclear. The V end lost 4 bases, the J end lost 8 bases, and 17 bases lay between the germline ends. CDR1 is SNHLY and CDR2 is FYNNEI in the germline V gene. The length of the CDR3 is 14 residues. The CDR3 reads CASSAESAATEAFF. CDR3 coding DNA: TGTGCCAGCAGTGCCGAATCTGCGGCGACAGAAGCTTTCTTT.

By share of the sample, this clone is large. This sequence joins TRBV19 and TRBJ1-5; possibly TRBD1 for D (6 bases). This CDR3 region has 15 residues. The V gene's germline CDR1 is LNHDA and CDR2 SQIVND (reference sequence). V was cut by 4 bases and J by 6 bases, with 16 bases left in between. CDR3 coding DNA: TGTGCCAGTAGTACAGGGGCCAGGGTCGGTCAGCCCCAGCATTTT. This codes for CASSTGARVGQPQHF.

Concerning this clone: The junction does not match germline at one end; this may be a read error. The V and J genes are TRBV6-7 and TRBJ2-1; 9 positions agree with TRBD2. TRBV6-7 is an ORF, and what it does is uncertain. This CDR3 is 15 amino acids long. The CDR3 reads CASMRSGGAYNEQFF. The CDR3 DNA sequence: TGTGCTAGCATGCGTAGCGGGGGTGCCTACAATGAGCAGTTCTTC.

The V call is TRBV4-3, the J call TRBJ2-5; D remains unclear. The CDR3 has 14 residues. Per germline, CDR1 LGHNA and CDR2 YSLEER. V gave up 0 bases and J gave up 5 bases, with 10 bases separating them. This chain's CDR3 is CASSQDRVRETQYF. In DNA form, the CDR3 reads TGCGCCAGCAGCCAAGATAGGGTTAGGGAGACCCAGTACTTC.

The J gene is TRBJ2-1, the V gene TRBV30; TRBD2 aligns across 8 bases. Germline lookup yields CDR1 GTSNPN and CDR2 SVGIG (reference sequence). The CDR3 runs to 15 residues. With V trimmed by 7 bases and J by 4 bases, 12 bases remained unmatched. The CDR3 DNA reads TGTGCCTCGACATCCCGAGCGGGGGAGTACAATGAGCAGTTCTTC. Protein product: CASTSRAGEYNEQFF.

V gene TRBV25-1 combines with J gene TRBJ1-1; D is undetermined. CDR1 and CDR2 (germline): MGHDK, SYGVNS. Trimming left V 1 base short and J 7 bases short, with 13 bases between. The CDR3 consists of 14 residues. CDR3 amino acids: CASSEFGRAGEAFF. CDR3 nucleotide sequence: TGTGCCAGCAGTGAATTCGGGCGGGCCGGTGAAGCTTTCTTT.

The chain joins TRBV19 to TRBJ1-3; D remains ambiguous. The germline V gene encodes CDR1 LNHDA and CDR2 SQIVND (reference sequence). V was shortened by 5 bases and J by 0 bases, with 14 bases between the two germline ends. CDR3 length equals 16 residues. CDR3 protein: CASSRPESDSGNTIYF. CDR3 nucleotide sequence: TGTGCCAGTAGTCGCCCCGAGTCAGACTCTGGAAACACCATATATTTT.

Remarks on this clone: The junction differs from germline at one of its ends, possibly a read error. The V and J genes are TRBV7-8 and TRBJ2-3, with D unresolved. This CDR3 contains 13 residues. CDR1 is SGHVS and CDR2 is FQNEAQ in the germline V gene. CDR3: CASREKITDTQYF. The CDR3 DNA follows: TGTGCCAGCAGGGAGAAAATCACAGATACACAGTATTTT.

This clone showed up just a few times. The rearrangement joins TRBV6-2 or TRBV6-3 to TRBJ2-2; D unclear. The CDR3 runs 15 residues. Trimming removed 2 bases at V and 4 bases at J, with 11 bases between. Germline CDR1 and CDR2: MNHEY and SVGEGT. The CDR3 coding sequence is TGTGCCAGCAGTTACGTCTACACATCCACCGGGGAGCTGTTTTTT. Encoded protein: CASSYVYTSTGELFF.

In this sample, this clone turned up a few times. The chain combines TRBV11-3 with TRBJ2-3; no clear D gene. The CDR3 runs to 11 residues. V was cut by 5 bases and J by 2 bases, with 2 bases left in between. CDR1 is SGHNT and CDR2 is YENEEA in the germline V gene. The CDR3: CASSITDTQYF. CDR3 nucleotide sequence: TGTGCCAGCAGCATCACAGATACGCAGTATTTT.

The V and J genes are TRBV3-1 (or the pseudogene TRBV3-2) and TRBJ2-4; 13 positions agree with TRBD2. The ends lost 4 bases at V and 3 bases at J; junction bases unmatched: 15. Germline CDR1 LGHDT, CDR2 YNNKEL (reference sequence). CDR3 length: 20 amino acids. Here the CDR3 reads CASSPLGLAGPVLGKNIQYF. In DNA, the CDR3 is TGTGCCAGCAGCCCGTTGGGACTAGCGGGGCCCGTTTTGGGCAAAAACATTCAGTACTTC.

This chain joins TRBV4-3 and TRBJ1-4, with D possibly matching TRBD1 (6 bases). V was pared by 4 bases and J by 6 bases, with 15 bases between. The CDR3 contains 15 residues. Germline loops: CDR1 LGHNA, CDR2 YSLEER. CDR3 region: CASSRSRGVDEKLFF. The CDR3 bases are TGCGCCAGCAGCCGATCCAGGGGCGTAGATGAAAAACTGTTTTTT.

This CDR3 is CASSPQGVGELFF. The CDR3 DNA reads as TGTGCCAGCAGCCCACAGGGTGTCGGGGAGCTGTTTTTT. The chain carries TRBV7-3 and TRBJ2-2; D might be TRBD1 (6 bases). V was cut by 5 bases and J by 7 bases, with 11 bases left in between. The CDR3 is 13 residues long. CDR1 is SGHTA, CDR2 FQGTGA, per germline.

This clone has a handful of counts. V gene TRBV2 combines with J gene TRBJ1-2; D is ambiguous. Germline V CDR1 and CDR2: SNHLY, FYNNEI. The CDR3 runs 12 residues. Trimming took 3 bases from V and 1 from J, leaving 3 bases between them. CDR3 nucleotide sequence: TGTGCCAGCAGTGACGATAACTATGGCTACACCTTC. The encoded protein is CASSDDNYGYTF.

This rearrangement joins TRBV2 to TRBJ1-1, with 7 nucleotides matching TRBD1. CDR3 length: 16 residues. With 6 bases clipped from V and 1 base from J, the junction kept 11 bases outside the gene matches. Per the germline V gene, CDR1 is SNHLY and CDR2 is FYNNEI. The CDR3 loop is CASSLQGGRTNTEAFF. As DNA, the CDR3 is TGTGCCAGCAGCCTTCAGGGGGGGAGGACGAACACTGAAGCTTTCTTT.

To note about this clone: The same CDR3 can be traced to other DNA sequences in this sample. The chain uses TRBV7-2 and TRBJ2-2; D gene unclear. CDR3 length: 13 amino acids. Trimming removed 2 bases from V and 7 bases from J, with 8 bases in between. Germline V gene lookup returns CDR1 SGHTA and CDR2 FQGNSA. The DNA of the CDR3 is TGTGCCAGCAGCTTACCCCAGTACGGGGAGCTGTTTTTT. This gives the protein CASSLPQYGELFF.

V usage is TRBV24-1 and J usage is TRBJ2-2; D ambiguous. The CDR3 is made up of 14 amino acids. Trimming removed 6 bases at V and 1 base at J, with 8 bases between. CDR1 is KGHDR and CDR2 is SFDVKD in the germline V gene. This CDR3 is CATSPGQNTGELFF. Written as DNA, the CDR3 is TGTGCCACCAGTCCCGGCCAGAACACCGGGGAGCTGTTTTTT.

The chain is built from TRBV3-1 (or the pseudogene TRBV3-2) and TRBJ1-2, with D possibly matching TRBD1 (5 bases). Trimming left V 0 bases short and J 10 bases short, with 12 bases between. The CDR3 runs 13 residues. Per the germline V gene, CDR1 is LGHDT and CDR2 is YNNKEL (reference sequence). The CDR3: CASSQDRVGAYTF. The CDR3, as DNA: TGTGCCAGCAGCCAAGACAGGGTAGGCGCCTACACCTTC.

This chain links TRBV9 with TRBJ1-6, with D uncertain. In germline, CDR1 is SGDLS, CDR2 YYNGEE. There are 12 residues in the CDR3. The germline V and J ends were trimmed by 2 bases and 9 bases, with 6 bases remaining between them. DNA for the CDR3: TGTGCCAGCAGCGTCTATGGTTCACCCCTCCACTTT. It encodes CASSVYGSPLHF.

The rearrangement uses TRBV10-3 and TRBJ1-2, with TRBD1 matching 7 bases. CDR1 and CDR2 from the germline V gene are ENHRY and SYGVKD. The trim removed 8 bases at V and 7 bases at J, leaving 7 bases unmatched. The CDR3 is made up of 12 amino acids. The chain's CDR3 is CAIPDRAGGYTF. The CDR3 bases are TGTGCCATCCCAGACAGGGCCGGTGGCTACACCTTC.